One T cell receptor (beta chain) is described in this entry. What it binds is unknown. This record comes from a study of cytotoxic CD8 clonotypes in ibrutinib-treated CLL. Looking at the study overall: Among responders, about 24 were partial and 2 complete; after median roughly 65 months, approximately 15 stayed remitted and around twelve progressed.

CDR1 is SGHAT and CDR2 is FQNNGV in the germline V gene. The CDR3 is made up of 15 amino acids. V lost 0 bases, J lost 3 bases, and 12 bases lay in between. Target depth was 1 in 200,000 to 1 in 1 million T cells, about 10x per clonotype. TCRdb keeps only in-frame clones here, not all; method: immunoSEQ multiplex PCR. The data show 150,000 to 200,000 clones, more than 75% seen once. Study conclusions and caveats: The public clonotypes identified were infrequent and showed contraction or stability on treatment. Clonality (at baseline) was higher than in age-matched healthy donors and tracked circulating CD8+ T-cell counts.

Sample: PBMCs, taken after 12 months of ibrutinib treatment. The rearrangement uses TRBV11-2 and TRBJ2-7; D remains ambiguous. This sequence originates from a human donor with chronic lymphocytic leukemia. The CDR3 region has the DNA TGTGCCAGCAGCTTAGATCAAGGCAGATACTACGAGCAGTACTTC. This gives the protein CASSLDQGRYYEQYF.